These 10 T cell receptor beta chains were sequenced from one sample in a study of T-cell memory formation after mild COVID-19. One entry per CDR3 protein, called by TCRdb with MiXCR from the 5' RACE reads. The repertoire holds 350,000 to 500,000 distinct CDR3 sequences, with roughly 17% as singletons. The sequencing input was PBMCs or a T cell subset sorted from them (not recorded which). The source of these receptors is a man aged 18 to 30 who had mild COVID-19 (a few samples of this study predate the infection). Cell type and time point are not known.

The table lists this clonotype with a few counts. CDR3 residues: CASSSGTAINQPQHF. The DNA for the CDR3 is TGTGCCAGCAGCTCGGGGACAGCAATCAATCAGCCCCAGCATTTT. The chain carries TRBV3-1 and TRBJ1-5; 7 nucleotides align to TRBD1. CDR3 size: 15 residues. Germline V gives CDR1 LGHDT, CDR2 YNNKEL (reference sequence). The J segment lost 3 bases and the V segment lost 5 bases, leaving 7 bases of the junction unmatched.

This clonotype was picked up a small number of times. This sequence joins TRBV4-1 and TRBJ1-4; 10 bases are shared with TRBD1. The trim removed 4 bases at V and 6 bases at J, leaving 11 bases unmatched. Looked up from germline, CDR1 is MGHRA and CDR2 is YSYEKL. CDR3 length: 17 amino acids. CDR3 nucleotides: TGCGCCAGCAGCCCCCTGGGGGGACAGGGGCAGGATGAAAAACTGTTTTTT. As protein: CASSPLGGQGQDEKLFF.

This clonotype came up many times. CDR3 residues: CSVGGGATDTQYF. CDR3 DNA sequence: TGCAGCGTTGGCGGGGGGGCCACAGATACGCAGTATTTT. V gene TRBV29-1 combines with J gene TRBJ2-3; 9 nucleotides line up with TRBD2. CDR3 size: 13 residues. Germline lookup yields CDR1 SQVTM and CDR2 ANQGSEA. The J segment lost 2 bases and the V segment lost 4 bases, leaving 1 base of the junction unmatched.

This sequence joins TRBV4-1 and TRBJ2-7, with D tentatively TRBD2 (5 bases). Germline CDR1 reads MGHRA; CDR2 reads YSYEKL. Trimming left V 0 bases short and J 3 bases short, with 9 bases between. The CDR3 is made up of 14 amino acids. In DNA, the CDR3 is TGCGCCAGCAGCCAAGATCCCGGAGGCTACGAGCAGTACTTC. This codes for CASSQDPGGYEQYF.

The chain joins TRBV29-1 to TRBJ2-1; TRBD2 aligns across 8 bases. The CDR3 is made up of 15 amino acids. J lost 5 bases, V lost 6 bases, and 12 bases had no gene match. Germline V gene lookup returns CDR1 SQVTM and CDR2 ANQGSEA. CDR3 amino acids: CSVAPAAGVDNEQFF. DNA of the CDR3: TGCAGCGTGGCCCCAGCAGCGGGGGTCGACAATGAGCAGTTCTTC.

J is TRBJ1-1 and V is TRBV5-1; 8 bases fit TRBD1. Germline V gene sequence: CDR1 SGHRS, CDR2 YFSETQ. The J segment lost 0 bases and the V segment lost 2 bases, leaving 3 bases of the junction unmatched. This CDR3 spans 15 amino acids. CDR3 residues: CASSFLTGVNTEAFF. DNA for the CDR3: TGCGCCAGCAGCTTCCTGACAGGGGTGAACACTGAAGCTTTCTTT.

The V call is TRBV14, the J call TRBJ2-4; D is possibly TRBD2 (6 bases). Germline V gene data show CDR1 as SGHDN and CDR2 as FVKESK. The CDR3 loop spans 18 amino acids. Deletions cut 0 bases from V and 0 bases from J, with 15 bases between. In DNA, the CDR3 is TGTGCCAGCAGCCAAGATCCGGCTAGCGAAAGAGCCAAAAACATTCAGTACTTC. It translates to CASSQDPASERAKNIQYF.

This chain joins TRBV5-1 and TRBJ2-5, with a weak D call TRBD2 (5 bases). The length of the CDR3 is 14 residues. Germline CDR1 is SGHRS and CDR2 is YFSETQ. The V end was cut by 0 bases, the J end by 4 bases, with 10 bases between. The chain's CDR3 is CASSLVEAVETQYF. CDR3 sequence (DNA): TGCGCCAGCAGCTTGGTGGAGGCGGTAGAGACCCAGTACTTC.

This sequence joins TRBV7-3 and TRBJ2-3, with D hard to call. Germline lookup yields CDR1 SGHTA and CDR2 FQGTGA. Trimming removed 0 bases at V and 4 bases at J, with 14 bases between. This CDR3 has 16 amino acids. The CDR3 spells CASSLTGFPGADTQYF. Written as DNA, the CDR3 is TGTGCCAGCAGCTTAACAGGGTTCCCTGGCGCAGATACGCAGTATTTT.

The J gene is TRBJ1-5, the V gene TRBV5-1; 8 bases agree with TRBD1. In germline, CDR1 is SGHRS, CDR2 YFSETQ. The CDR3 runs to 14 residues. Unmatched junction bases numbered 6, after V lost 4 bases and J lost 6 bases. CDR3 sequence reads: CASSQGQGSQPQHF. The CDR3 DNA follows: TGCGCCAGCAGCCAAGGACAGGGTAGTCAGCCCCAGCATTTT. Looking up the rest from reference TRBV5-1 and TRBJ1-5 gives the full variable domain: KAGVTQTPRYLIKTRGQQVTLSCSPISGHRSVSWYQQTPGQGLQFLFEYFSETQRNKGNFPGRFSGRQFSNSRSEMNVSTLELGDSALYLCASSQGQGSQPQHFGDGTRLSIL.